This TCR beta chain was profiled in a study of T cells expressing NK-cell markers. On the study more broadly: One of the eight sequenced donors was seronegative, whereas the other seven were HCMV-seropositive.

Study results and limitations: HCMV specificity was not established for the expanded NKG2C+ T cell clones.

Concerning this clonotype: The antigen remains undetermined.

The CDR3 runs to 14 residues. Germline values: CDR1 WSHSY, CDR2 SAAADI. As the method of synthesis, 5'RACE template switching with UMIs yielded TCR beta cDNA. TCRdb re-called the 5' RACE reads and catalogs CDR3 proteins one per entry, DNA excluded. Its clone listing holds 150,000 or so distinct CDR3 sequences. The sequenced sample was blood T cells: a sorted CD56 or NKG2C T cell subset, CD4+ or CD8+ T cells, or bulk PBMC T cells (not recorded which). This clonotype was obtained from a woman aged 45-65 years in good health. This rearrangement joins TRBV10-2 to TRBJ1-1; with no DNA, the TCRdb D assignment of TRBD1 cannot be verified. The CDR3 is CASREGHPNTEAFF.